These T cell receptor beta chains were read from a single sample in a study of cytomegalovirus exposure and HLA in healthy donors. Produced via immunoSEQ multiplex PCR; TCRdb's table is partial and in-frame only. The sample contains around 190,000 clones, roughly 75% of which appear only once. Sequenced input: PBMCs. The source of these receptors is a man aged 25 to 40 in good health and CMV-seropositive. Both conserved end residues are part of each CDR3. The D gene is left open where the match is weak. Clone size appears in some rows only: once, few, many, or a class for an expanded clone.

clone_size,d_call,v_call,j_call,cdr3_aa,cdr3_nt
-,-,TRBV14,TRBJ1-2,CASSQDRSSYGYTF,TGTGCCAGCAGCCAAGATCGGTCGAGCTATGGCTACACCTTC
-,-,TRBV30,TRBJ1-6,CASTHWTGNSPLHF,TGTGCCTCGACACATTGGACGGGGAATTCACCCCTCCACTTT
-,-,TRBV5-1,TRBJ1-3,CASSFSGAGASGNTIYF,TGCGCCAGCAGCTTCAGCGGAGCAGGGGCCTCTGGAAACACCATATATTTT
-,-,TRBV7-2,TRBJ1-2,CASSPGRGTGYTF,TGTGCCAGCAGCCCGGGGAGGGGTACTGGCTACACCTTC
-,-,TRBV7-9,TRBJ1-4,CASSLVEVQGEKLFF,TGTGCCAGCAGCTTAGTCGAGGTGCAAGGTGAAAAACTGTTTTTT
-,-,TRBV18,TRBJ2-7,CASSPLAGSYEQYF,TGTGCCAGCTCACCATTGGCAGGGTCCTACGAGCAGTACTTC
-,TRBD2,TRBV7-2,TRBJ2-7,CASSLGGGSKGLYF,TGTGCCAGCAGCTTAGGTGGCGGGAGTAAAGGGCTGTACTTC
few,-,TRBV6-5,TRBJ2-1,CASTTSLTGNEQFF,TGTGCCAGTACCACTTCGCTGACAGGTAATGAGCAGTTCTTC
-,-,TRBV7-6,TRBJ1-5,CANSSTVFQPQHF,TGTGCCAACAGCTCTACGGTGTTTCAGCCCCAGCATTTT
-,-,TRBV9,TRBJ2-1,CASSVAGGPYNEQFF,TGTGCCAGCAGCGTAGCAGGGGGGCCCTACAATGAGCAGTTCTTC
-,TRBD1,TRBV5-1,TRBJ2-7,CASSWTGNSYEQYF,TGCGCCAGCAGCTGGACAGGGAACTCCTACGAGCAGTACTTC
-,TRBD1,TRBV9,TRBJ2-1,CASNRDSYNEQFF,TGTGCCAGCAACCGGGACAGCTACAATGAGCAGTTCTTC
few,-,TRBV5-1,TRBJ2-3,CASSLDLDTQYF,TGCGCCAGCAGCTTGGATCTGGATACGCAGTATTTT
-,TRBD1,TRBV6-5,TRBJ2-3,CASSYRSHRGPDTQYF,TGTGCCAGCAGTTACAGATCCCACAGGGGCCCAGATACGCAGTATTTT
-,TRBD2,TRBV2,TRBJ2-2,CASAGTRHTGELFF,TGTGCCAGCGCCGGGACTAGACACACCGGGGAGCTGTTTTTT
-,-,TRBV15,TRBJ2-7,CATQPGVNRAEQYF,TGTGCCACCCAACCCGGGGTCAACAGGGCCGAGCAGTACTTC
few,-,TRBV28,TRBJ1-5,CASCQGSNQPQHF,TGTGCCAGTTGTCAGGGTAGCAATCAGCCCCAGCATTTT
-,-,TRBV4-2,TRBJ1-1,CASSLGLLASLGTEAFF,TGTGCCAGCAGCCTGGGACTTCTCGCGAGCTTGGGCACTGAAGCTTTCTTT
few,-,TRBV7-9,TRBJ2-3,CASRRAGDTQYF,TGTGCCAGCAGACGAGCGGGAGATACGCAGTATTTT
-,-,TRBV5-1,TRBJ1-4,CASSSPGEKLFF,TGCGCCAGCAGTTCCCCGGGTGAAAAACTGTTTTTT
-,-,TRBV19,TRBJ2-3,CASSLILTSTDTQYF,TGTGCCAGTAGTCTCATTCTTACTAGCACAGATACGCAGTATTTT
-,-,TRBV7-2,TRBJ1-6,CASSPASGFNSPLHF,TGTGCCAGCAGCCCCGCCTCGGGGTTCAATTCACCCCTCCACTTT
few,-,TRBV19,TRBJ2-6,CASSGGTASGANVLTF,TGTGCCAGTAGTGGGGGGACAGCTTCTGGGGCCAACGTCCTGACTTTC
-,TRBD1,TRBV28,TRBJ2-7,CASRRTGSSYEQYF,TGTGCCAGCAGACGGACAGGGAGCTCCTACGAGCAGTACTTC
few,TRBD1,TRBV13,TRBJ1-4,CASSSRTGVEKLFF,TGTGCCAGCAGCTCCCGGACAGGGGTGGAAAAACTGTTTTTT
once,-,TRBV6-1,TRBJ2-3,CASSRDITDTQYF,TGTGCCAGCAGCCGGGACATCACAGATACGCAGTATTTT
-,TRBD1,TRBV19,TRBJ2-7,CASSIDGTGEYYEQYF,TGTGCCAGTAGTATAGATGGGACAGGGGAGTACTACGAGCAGTACTTC
-,TRBD2,TRBV5-1,TRBJ2-2,CASSLLAAAGELFF,TGCGCCAGCAGTCTGCTAGCGGCCGCCGGGGAGCTGTTTTTT